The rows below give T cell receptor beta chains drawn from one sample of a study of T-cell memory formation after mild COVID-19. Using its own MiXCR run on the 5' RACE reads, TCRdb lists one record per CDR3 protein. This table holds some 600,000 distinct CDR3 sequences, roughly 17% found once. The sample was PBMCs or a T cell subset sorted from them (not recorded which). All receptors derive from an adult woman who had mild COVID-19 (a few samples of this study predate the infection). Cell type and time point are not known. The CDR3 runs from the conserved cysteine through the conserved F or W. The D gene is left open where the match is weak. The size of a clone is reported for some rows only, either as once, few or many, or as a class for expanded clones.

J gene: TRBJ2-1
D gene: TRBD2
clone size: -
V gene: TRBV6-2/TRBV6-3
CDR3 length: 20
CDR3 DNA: TGTGCCAGCAGTTACCCCCGGGCTAGCGGGGGGCCAGGTATTCAGGATGAGCAGTTCTTC
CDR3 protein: CASSYPRASGGPGIQDEQFF

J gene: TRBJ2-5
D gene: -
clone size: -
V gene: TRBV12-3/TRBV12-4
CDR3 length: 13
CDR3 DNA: TGTGCCAGCAGTCTCACAGGAGCGGAGACCCAGTACTTC
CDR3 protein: CASSLTGAETQYF

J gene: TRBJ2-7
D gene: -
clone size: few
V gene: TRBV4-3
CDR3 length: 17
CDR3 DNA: TGCGCCAGCAGCCAAGATGGATGGGACGGGAGCTCCTACGAGCAGTACTTC
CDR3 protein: CASSQDGWDGSSYEQYF

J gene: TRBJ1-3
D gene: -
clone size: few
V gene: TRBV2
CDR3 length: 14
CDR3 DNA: TGTGCCAGCAGTGCGTCGCAGGCTCGAAACACCATATATTTT
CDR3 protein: CASSASQARNTIYF

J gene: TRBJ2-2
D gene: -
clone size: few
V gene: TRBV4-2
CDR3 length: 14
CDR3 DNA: TGTGCCAGCAGCCAAGATAGTGGCGGCGGGGAGCTGTTTTTT
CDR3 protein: CASSQDSGGGELFF

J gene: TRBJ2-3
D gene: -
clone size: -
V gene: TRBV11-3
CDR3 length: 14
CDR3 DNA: TGTGCCAGCAGCTCCCAAACCGCCAACACAGCGCAGTATTTT
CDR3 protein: CASSSQTANTAQYF

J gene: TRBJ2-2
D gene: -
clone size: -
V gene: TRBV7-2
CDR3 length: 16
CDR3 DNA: TGTGCCAGCAGCTTAGAAACCCCGACTAGTCCCGGGGAGCTGTTTTTT
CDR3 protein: CASSLETPTSPGELFF

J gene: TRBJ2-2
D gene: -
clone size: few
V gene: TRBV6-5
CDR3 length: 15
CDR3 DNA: TGTGCCAGCAGTTACTCTTCCGGGAACACCGGGGAGCTGTTTTTT
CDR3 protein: CASSYSSGNTGELFF

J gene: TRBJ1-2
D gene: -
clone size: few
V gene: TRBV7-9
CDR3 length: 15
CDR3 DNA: TGTGCCAGCAGCTTGACCGGGCTTATTAACTATGGCTACACCTTC
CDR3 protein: CASSLTGLINYGYTF

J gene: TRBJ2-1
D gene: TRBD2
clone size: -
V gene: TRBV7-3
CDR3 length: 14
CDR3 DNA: TGTGCCAGCTCCTCTGGCAGCAGGGAGGGGGAGCAGTTCTTC
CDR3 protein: CASSSGSREGEQFF

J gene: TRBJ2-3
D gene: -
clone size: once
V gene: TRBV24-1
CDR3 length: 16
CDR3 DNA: TGTGCCACCAGTGCCGAGCCAGGGATGGGCACAGATACGCAGTATTTT
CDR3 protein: CATSAEPGMGTDTQYF

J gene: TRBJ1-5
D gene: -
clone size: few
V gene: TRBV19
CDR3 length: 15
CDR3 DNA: TGTGCCAGTAGTATTTGGGAGGGGGGCAATCAGCCCCAGCATTTT
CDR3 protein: CASSIWEGGNQPQHF

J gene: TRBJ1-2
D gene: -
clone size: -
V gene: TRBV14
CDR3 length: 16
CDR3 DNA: TGTGCCAGCAGCCAAGTGTCGGGGCCCTCTCCCTATGGCTACACCTTC
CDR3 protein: CASSQVSGPSPYGYTF

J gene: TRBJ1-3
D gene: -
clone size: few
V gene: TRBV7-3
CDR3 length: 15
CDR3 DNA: TGTGCCAGCAGCCCCGATGCAAGCTCTGGAAACACCATATATTTT
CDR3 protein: CASSPDASSGNTIYF

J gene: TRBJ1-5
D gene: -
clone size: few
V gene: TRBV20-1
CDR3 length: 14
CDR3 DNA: TGCAGTGCGACCCCCCCCAGGGGCAATCAGCCCCAGCATTTT
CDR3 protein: CSATPPRGNQPQHF

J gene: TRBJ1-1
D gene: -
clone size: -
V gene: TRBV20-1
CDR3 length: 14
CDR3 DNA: TGCAGTGCTAGAGTTTGGGAGAAGAACACTGAAGCTTTCTTT
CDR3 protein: CSARVWEKNTEAFF

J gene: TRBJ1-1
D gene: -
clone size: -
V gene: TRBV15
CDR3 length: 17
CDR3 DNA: TGTGCCACCAGCAGAGTAAAGAGCAGAGGGCTGAACACTGAAGCTTTCTTT
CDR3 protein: CATSRVKSRGLNTEAFF

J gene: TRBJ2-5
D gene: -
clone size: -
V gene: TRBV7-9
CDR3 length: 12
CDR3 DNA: TGTGCCAGCAGCTTAGACCCGGGGGCCCAGTACTTC
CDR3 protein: CASSLDPGAQYF

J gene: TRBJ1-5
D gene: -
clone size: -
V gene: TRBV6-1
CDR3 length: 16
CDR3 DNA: TGTGCCAGCAGTAGATGGGGAGAATATAGCAATCAGCCCCAGCATTTT
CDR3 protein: CASSRWGEYSNQPQHF

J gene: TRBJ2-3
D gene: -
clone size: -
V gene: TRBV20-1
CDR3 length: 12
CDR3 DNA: TGCAGTGCTCCTAGCGCGGCAGATACGCAGTATTTT
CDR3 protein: CSAPSAADTQYF

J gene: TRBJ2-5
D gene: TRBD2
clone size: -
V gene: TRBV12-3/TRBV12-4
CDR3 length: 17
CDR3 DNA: TGTGCCAGCAGATTAAGGGAGCGGGAGCGCCCGGGAGAGACCCAGTACTTC
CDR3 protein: CASRLRERERPGETQYF

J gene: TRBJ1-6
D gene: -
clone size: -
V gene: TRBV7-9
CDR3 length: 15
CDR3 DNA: TGTGCCAGCAGCTTATTTGGGCAGATTAATTCACCCCTCCACTTT
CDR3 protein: CASSLFGQINSPLHF

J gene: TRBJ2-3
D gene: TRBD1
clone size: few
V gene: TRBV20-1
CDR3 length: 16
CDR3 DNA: TGCAGTGCCCCGCCCGGGACAGGGGGCGGGACAGATACGCAGTATTTT
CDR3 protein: CSAPPGTGGGTDTQYF

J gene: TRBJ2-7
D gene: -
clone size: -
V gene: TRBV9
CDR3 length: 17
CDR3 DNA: TGTGCCAGCAGCGTAGTGCTGCCGGGGTGTATCTCCTACGAGCAGTACTTC
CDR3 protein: CASSVVLPGCISYEQYF

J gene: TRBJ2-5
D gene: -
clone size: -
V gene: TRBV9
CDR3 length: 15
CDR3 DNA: TGTGCCAGCAGCGTTAAAGGGTCCGGTTGGGAGACCCAGTACTTC
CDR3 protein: CASSVKGSGWETQYF

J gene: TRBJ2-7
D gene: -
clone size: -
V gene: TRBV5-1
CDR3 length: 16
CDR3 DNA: TGCGCCAGCAGCAAACCAAACAGGGTTAGTACCTACGAGCAGTACTTC
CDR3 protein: CASSKPNRVSTYEQYF

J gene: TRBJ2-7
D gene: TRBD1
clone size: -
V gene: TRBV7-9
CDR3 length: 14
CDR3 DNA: TGTGCCAGCAGCCATCCACAGGGGGGTAACGAGCAGTACTTC
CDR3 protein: CASSHPQGGNEQYF

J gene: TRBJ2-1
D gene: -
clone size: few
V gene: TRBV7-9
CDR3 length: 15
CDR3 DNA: TGTGCCAGCAGCTTAGAGTTCGGGGAGAGCAATGAGCAGTTCTTC
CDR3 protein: CASSLEFGESNEQFF

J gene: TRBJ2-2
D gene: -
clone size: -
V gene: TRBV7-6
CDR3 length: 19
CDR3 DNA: TGTGCCAGCAGCTTAGATGAAGAATCCACGAGACCGAACACCGGGGAGCTGTTTTTT
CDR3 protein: CASSLDEESTRPNTGELFF

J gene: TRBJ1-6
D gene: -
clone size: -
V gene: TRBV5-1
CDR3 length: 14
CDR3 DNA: TGCGCCAGCAGCTCCGGACCGGGGGATGGCCCCCTCCACTTT
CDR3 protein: CASSSGPGDGPLHF

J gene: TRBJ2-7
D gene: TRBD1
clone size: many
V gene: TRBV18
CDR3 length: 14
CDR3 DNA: TGTGCCAGCTCTCCGGGACAGAGCTCCTACGAGCAGTACTTC
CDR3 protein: CASSPGQSSYEQYF

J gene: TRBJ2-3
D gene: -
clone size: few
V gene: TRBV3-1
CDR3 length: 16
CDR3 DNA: TGTGCCAGCAGCCAAGAGCCAGCTATGGGGGCGGATACGCAGTATTTT
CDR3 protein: CASSQEPAMGADTQYF

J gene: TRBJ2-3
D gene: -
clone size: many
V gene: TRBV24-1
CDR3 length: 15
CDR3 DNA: TGTGCCACCAGTGACCAACAGGGAAGGACAGATACGCAGTATTTT
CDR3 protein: CATSDQQGRTDTQYF

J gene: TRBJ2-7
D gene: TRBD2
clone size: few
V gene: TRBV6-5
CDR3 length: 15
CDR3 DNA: TGTGCCAGCAGACCCGGTGCGGGAGGCGCGGGAGAGCAGTACTTC
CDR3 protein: CASRPGAGGAGEQYF

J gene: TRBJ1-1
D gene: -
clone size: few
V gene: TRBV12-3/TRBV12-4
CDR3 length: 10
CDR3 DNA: TGTGCCAGCAGGGTCACTGAAGCTTTCTTT
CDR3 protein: CASRVTEAFF

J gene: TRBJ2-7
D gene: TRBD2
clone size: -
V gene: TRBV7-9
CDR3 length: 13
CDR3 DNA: TGTGCCAGCAGCCTAGCGGGAGGGGGCGAGCAGTACTTC
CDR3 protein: CASSLAGGGEQYF

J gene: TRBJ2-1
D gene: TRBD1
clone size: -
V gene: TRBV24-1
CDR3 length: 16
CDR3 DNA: TGTGCCACCAGTGACTACGGACAGGGGTCCTACAATGAGCAGTTCTTC
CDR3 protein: CATSDYGQGSYNEQFF

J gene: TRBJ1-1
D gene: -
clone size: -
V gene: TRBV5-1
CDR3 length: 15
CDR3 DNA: TGCGCCAGCAGCTTAACCCAGGTACCGAACACTGAAGCTTTCTTT
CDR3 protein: CASSLTQVPNTEAFF

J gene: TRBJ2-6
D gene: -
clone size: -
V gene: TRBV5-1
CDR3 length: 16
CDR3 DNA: TGCGCCAGCAGCTTGAGGGTTGGAGCTGGGGCCAACGTCCTGACTTTC
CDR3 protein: CASSLRVGAGANVLTF

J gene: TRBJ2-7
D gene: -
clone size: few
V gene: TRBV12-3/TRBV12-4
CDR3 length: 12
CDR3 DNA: TGTGCCAGCAGACAGAACCTCTACGAGCAGTACTTC
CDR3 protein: CASRQNLYEQYF

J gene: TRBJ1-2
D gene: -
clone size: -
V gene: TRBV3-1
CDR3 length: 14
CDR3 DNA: TGTGCCAGCAGCTCACAGACAGCGCCCTATGGCTACACCTTC
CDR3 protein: CASSSQTAPYGYTF

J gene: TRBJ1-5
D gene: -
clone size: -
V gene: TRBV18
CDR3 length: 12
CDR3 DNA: TGTGCCAGCTCACCCATGGATCAGCCCCAGCATTTT
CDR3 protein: CASSPMDQPQHF

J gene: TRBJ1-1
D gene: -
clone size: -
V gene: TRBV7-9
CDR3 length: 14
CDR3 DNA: TGTGCCAGCAGCTTAGCGCGAGAGTACACTGAAGCTTTCTTT
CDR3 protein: CASSLAREYTEAFF

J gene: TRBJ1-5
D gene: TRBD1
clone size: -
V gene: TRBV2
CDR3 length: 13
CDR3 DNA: TGTGCCAGCAGTAACAGGGGAGAGGGGCCCCAGCATTTT
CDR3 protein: CASSNRGEGPQHF

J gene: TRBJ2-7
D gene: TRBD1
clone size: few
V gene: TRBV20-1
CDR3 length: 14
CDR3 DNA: TGCAGTGCTAGAGGGACAGGTTACATATACGAGCAGTACTTC
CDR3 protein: CSARGTGYIYEQYF

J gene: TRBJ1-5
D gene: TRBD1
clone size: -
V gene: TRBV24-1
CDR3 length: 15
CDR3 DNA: TGTGCCACCAGTGATCCCAGACAGGGAAGCCAGCCCCAGCATTTT
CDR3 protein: CATSDPRQGSQPQHF

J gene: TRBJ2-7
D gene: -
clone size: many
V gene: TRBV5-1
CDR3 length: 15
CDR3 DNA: TGCGCCAGCAGCTTGATGGGCGGTCTACCCTACGAGCAGTACTTC
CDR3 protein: CASSLMGGLPYEQYF

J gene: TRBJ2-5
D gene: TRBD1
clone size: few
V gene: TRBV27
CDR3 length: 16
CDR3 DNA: TGTGCCAGCAGTGGGACAGGACGGGGTTGGGGTGAGACCCAGTACTTC
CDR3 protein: CASSGTGRGWGETQYF

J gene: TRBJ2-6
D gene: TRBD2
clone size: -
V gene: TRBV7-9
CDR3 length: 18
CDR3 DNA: TGTGCCAGCAGTCGACCTAGCGGATTGTTGTCTGGGGCCAACGTCCTGACTTTC
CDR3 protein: CASSRPSGLLSGANVLTF

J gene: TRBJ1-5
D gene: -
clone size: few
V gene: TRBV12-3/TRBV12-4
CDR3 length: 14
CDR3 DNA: TGTGCCAGCACTATGGGGGTCACCAATCAGCCCCAGCATTTT
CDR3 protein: CASTMGVTNQPQHF

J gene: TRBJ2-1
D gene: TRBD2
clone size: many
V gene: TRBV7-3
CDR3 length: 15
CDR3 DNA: TGTGCCAGCAGCCCAGGGACTAGCGCTTACAATGAGCAGTTCTTC
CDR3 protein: CASSPGTSAYNEQFF

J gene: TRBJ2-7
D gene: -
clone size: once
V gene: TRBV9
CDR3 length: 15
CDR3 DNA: TGTGCCAGCAGCGTAGGGGGCCCGACCTCCTACGAGCAGTACTTC
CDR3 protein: CASSVGGPTSYEQYF

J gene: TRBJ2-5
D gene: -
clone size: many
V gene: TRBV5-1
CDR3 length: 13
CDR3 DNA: TGCGCCAGCAGCTTGTACGACCAAGAGACCCAGTACTTC
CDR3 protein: CASSLYDQETQYF